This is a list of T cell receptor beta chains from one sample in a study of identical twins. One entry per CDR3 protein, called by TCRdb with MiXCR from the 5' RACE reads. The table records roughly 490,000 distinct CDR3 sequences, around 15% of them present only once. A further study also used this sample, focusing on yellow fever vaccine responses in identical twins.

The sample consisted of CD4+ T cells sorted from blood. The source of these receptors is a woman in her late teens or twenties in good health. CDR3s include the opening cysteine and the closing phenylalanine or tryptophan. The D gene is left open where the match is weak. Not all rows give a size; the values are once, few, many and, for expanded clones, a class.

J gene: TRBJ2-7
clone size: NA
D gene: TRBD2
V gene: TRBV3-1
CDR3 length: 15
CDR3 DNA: TGTGCCAGCAGCCCAGCGGGGACCCGCTCCTACGAGCAGTACTTC
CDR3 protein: CASSPAGTRSYEQYF

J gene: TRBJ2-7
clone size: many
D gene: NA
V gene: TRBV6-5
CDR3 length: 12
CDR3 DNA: TGTGCCAGCAGCCGCTCGCCCTACGAGCAGTACTTC
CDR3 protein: CASSRSPYEQYF

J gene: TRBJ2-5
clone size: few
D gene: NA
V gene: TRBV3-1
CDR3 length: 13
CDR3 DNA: TGTGCCAGCACCCCCCGCAGTCAAGAGACCCAGTACTTC
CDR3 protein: CASTPRSQETQYF

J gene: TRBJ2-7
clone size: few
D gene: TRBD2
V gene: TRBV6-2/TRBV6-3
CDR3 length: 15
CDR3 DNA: TGTGCCAGCAGTTCCGGCCAGCGGGGGACCTACGAGCAGTACTTC
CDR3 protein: CASSSGQRGTYEQYF

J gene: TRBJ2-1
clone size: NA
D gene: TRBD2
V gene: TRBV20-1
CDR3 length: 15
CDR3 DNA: TGCAGTGCTAGACCCACTAGCGGGGGATGGAATGAGCAGTTCTTC
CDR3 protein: CSARPTSGGWNEQFF

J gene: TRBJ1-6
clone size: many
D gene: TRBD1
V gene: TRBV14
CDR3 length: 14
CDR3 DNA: TGTGCCAGCAGCCAAGCCAGGGGGTTTAATCCCCTCCACTTT
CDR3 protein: CASSQARGFNPLHF

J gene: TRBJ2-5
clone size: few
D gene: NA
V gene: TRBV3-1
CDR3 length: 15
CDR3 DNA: TGTGCCAGCAGCAACATCTTAACTGGGGGAGAGACCCAGTACTTC
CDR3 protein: CASSNILTGGETQYF

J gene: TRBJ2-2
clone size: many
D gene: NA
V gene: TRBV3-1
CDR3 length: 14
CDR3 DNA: TGTGCCAGCAGCCAGGGCACCGGGCCCGGGGAGCTGTTTTTT
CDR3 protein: CASSQGTGPGELFF

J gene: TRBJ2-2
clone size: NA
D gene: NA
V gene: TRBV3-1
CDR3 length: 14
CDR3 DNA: TGTGCCAGCAGCCATCGGCAGGCATACGGGGAGCTGTTTTTT
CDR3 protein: CASSHRQAYGELFF

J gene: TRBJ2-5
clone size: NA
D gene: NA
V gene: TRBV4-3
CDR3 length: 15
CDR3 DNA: TGCGCCAGCAGCCAAGTAGGGGAGCGTGAAGAGACCCAGTACTTC
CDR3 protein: CASSQVGEREETQYF

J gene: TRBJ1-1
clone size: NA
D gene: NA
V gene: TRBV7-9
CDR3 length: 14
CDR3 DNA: TGTGCCAGCAGCTTAGGACAGGCGGGGACTGAAGCTTTCTTT
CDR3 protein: CASSLGQAGTEAFF

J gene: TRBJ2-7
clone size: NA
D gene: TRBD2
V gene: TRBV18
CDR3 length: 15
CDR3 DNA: TGTGCCAGCTCACCACCTTTAGCGGGTGCCTACGAGCAGTACTTC
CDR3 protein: CASSPPLAGAYEQYF

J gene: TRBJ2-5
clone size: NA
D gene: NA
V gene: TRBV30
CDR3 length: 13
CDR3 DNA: TGTGCCTGGAGTGGTGACACACAAGAGACCCAGTACTTC
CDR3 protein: CAWSGDTQETQYF

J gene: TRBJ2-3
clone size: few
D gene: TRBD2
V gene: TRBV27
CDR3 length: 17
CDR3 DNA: TGTGCCAGCAGTTCCCGGACTAGCGGGGGCATCACAGATACGCAGTATTTT
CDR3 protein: CASSSRTSGGITDTQYF

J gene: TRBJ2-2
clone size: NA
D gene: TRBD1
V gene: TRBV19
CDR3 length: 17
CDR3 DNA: TGTGCCAGTAGTAAACGAGGGACAGGGGCGAGGACCGGGGAGCTGTTTTTT
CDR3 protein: CASSKRGTGARTGELFF

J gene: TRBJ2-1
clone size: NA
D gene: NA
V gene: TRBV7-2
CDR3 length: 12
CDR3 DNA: TGTGCCAGCAGCTTAGCCGCACCTGAGCAGTTCTTC
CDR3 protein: CASSLAAPEQFF

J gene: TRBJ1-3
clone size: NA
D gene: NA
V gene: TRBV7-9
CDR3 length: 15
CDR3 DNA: TGTGCCAGCAGCTTTGCAAGGAACTCTGGAAACACCATATATTTT
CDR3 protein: CASSFARNSGNTIYF

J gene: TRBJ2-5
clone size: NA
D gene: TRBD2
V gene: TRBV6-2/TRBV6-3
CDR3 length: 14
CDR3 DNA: TGTGCCAGCAGGATAGCGGGGGGGCTGGGGACCCAGTACTTC
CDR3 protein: CASRIAGGLGTQYF

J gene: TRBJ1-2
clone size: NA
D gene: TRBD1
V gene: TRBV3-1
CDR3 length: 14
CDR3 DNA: TGTGCCAGCAGCCAACGGGACAGGGGCGGTGGCTACACCTTC
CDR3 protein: CASSQRDRGGGYTF

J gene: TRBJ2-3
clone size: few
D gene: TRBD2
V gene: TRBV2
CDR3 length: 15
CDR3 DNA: TGTGCCAGCACGATCTTTAGCGGGGGCACAGATACGCAGTATTTT
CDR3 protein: CASTIFSGGTDTQYF